A single T cell receptor beta chain is shown here with its context. The table came from immunoSEQ multiplex PCR; TCRdb's copy has only in-frame clones and leaves some out. This sample has around 60,000 clones, with more than 75% found just once. The source of the sample is a study of PD-1 blockade in classical Hodgkin lymphoma. The patients all showed relapse after autologous stem cell transplantation, while their brentuximab vedotin exposure varied. This CDR3 region has 14 residues. The ends lost 3 bases at V and 1 base at J; junction bases unmatched: 0. Germline lookup yields CDR1 SGHRS and CDR2 YFSETQ.

This receptor was identified in a human donor with classical Hodgkin lymphoma. Sequencing used peripheral blood mononuclear cells (PBMCs), obtained before the second cycle of nivolumab. The J gene is TRBJ1-1, the V gene TRBV5-1; 10 bases agree with TRBD1. DNA of the CDR3: TGCGCCAGCAGCTGGACAGGGGGGAACACTGAAGCTTTCTTT. Encoded protein: CASSWTGGNTEAFF.